A single sample gave rise to the 19 T cell receptor beta chains below, sequenced in a study of shared clonotypes between healthy human individuals. Using immunoSEQ multiplex PCR, the repertoire was profiled, and TCRdb retains in-frame clones only, with some absent. The sample holds roughly 2.1 million clones, more than 85% seen once. Only CD45RO-negative cells positively selected for CCR7 counted as naive CD8 cells, so terminally differentiated effector memory CD45RA+ cells were excluded. Source material: naive CD8+ T cells from PBMCs. These receptors came from a man between 18 and 29 years old in good health. Some clones in this sample may be carry-over from other donors' samples.

V and J are TRBV7-8 and TRBJ1-6; D may be TRBD1 (6 bases). Trimming removed 7 bases from V and 8 bases from J, with 27 bases in between. This CDR3 is 18 amino acids long. Germline V gene lookup returns CDR1 SGHVS and CDR2 FQNEAQ. The CDR3 spells CASTRNRDTSLWDSPLHF. The CDR3 coding sequence is TGTGCCAGCACCCGAAACAGGGACACCTCCCTTTGGGATTCACCCCTCCACTTT.

The chain couples TRBV27 to TRBJ2-3; the match to TRBD2 covers 7 bases. Germline CDR1 reads MNHEY; CDR2 reads SMNVEV (reference sequence). V dropped 2 bases and J dropped 3; count of bases not matched to a gene: 5. This CDR3 comprises 15 residues. In DNA, the CDR3 is TGTGCCAGCAGTTTAATGGCGGGAGCGACAGATACGCAGTATTTT. It is translated as CASSLMAGATDTQYF.

This clone was recorded only once. V and J are TRBV27 and TRBJ2-1, with D perhaps TRBD1 (6 bases). Germline-derived CDR1 and CDR2 are MNHEY and SMNVEV (reference sequence). The CDR3 runs to 15 residues. With 8 bases removed from V and 3 bases from J, the gap between germline ends came to 17 bases. In DNA form, the CDR3 reads TGTGCCAGCGGACCGGGACAAAATGTCTACAATGAGCAGTTCTTC. This encodes CASGPGQNVYNEQFF.

This clone turned up a few times. The rearrangement links TRBV15 to TRBJ2-1; D may be TRBD1 or TRBD2 (6 bases each). Germline assignment: CDR1 LNHNV and CDR2 YYDKDF (reference sequence). The CDR3 consists of 12 residues. V was clipped by 8 bases and J by 10 bases, with 15 bases between them. The CDR3 here is CATSGGETEQFF. The CDR3 bases are TGTGCCACCTCCGGGGGCGAGACAGAGCAGTTCTTC.

The chain joins TRBV7-2 to TRBJ1-2; D is unclear. This CDR3 has 13 amino acids. Trimming took 6 bases from V and 5 from J, leaving 13 bases between them. The V gene's germline CDR1 is SGHTA and CDR2 FQGNSA. CDR3 nucleotide sequence: TGTGCCAGCAGTCTTAACGACCCTTATGGCTACACCTTC. Translation: CASSLNDPYGYTF.

The chain is built from TRBV27 and TRBJ2-7, with D uncertain. Germline CDR1 reads MNHEY; CDR2 reads SMNVEV (reference sequence). CDR3 length equals 14 residues. V lost 6 bases and J lost 2, with 14 bases in between. This CDR3 reads CASSLLERAYEQYF. Written as DNA, the CDR3 is TGTGCCAGCAGCCTCTTGGAAAGAGCCTACGAGCAGTACTTC.

The CDR3, as DNA: TGTGCCAGCAGCTTTGGGACAGCAGAGCAGTACTTC. This sequence encodes CASSFGTAEQYF. The chain employs TRBV28 and TRBJ2-7; 7 bases fit TRBD1. The CDR3 consists of 12 residues. Germline V gene sequence: CDR1 MDHEN, CDR2 SYDVKM. Unmatched junction bases numbered 6, after V lost 6 bases and J lost 7 bases. Looking up the rest from reference TRBV28 and TRBJ2-7 gives the full variable domain: DVKVTQSSRYLVKRTGEKVFLECVQDMDHENMFWYRQDPGLGLRLIYFSYDVKMKEKGDIPEGYSVSREKKERFSLILESASTNQTSMYLCASSFGTAEQYFGPGTRLTVT.

The chain carries TRBV7-6 and TRBJ1-1, with unresolved D. CDR1 is SGHVS, CDR2 FNYEAQ, per germline. The V end was cut by 3 bases, the J end by 6 bases, with 17 bases between. This CDR3 comprises 15 residues. CDR3 in amino acids: CASSLDRNNPAEAFF. The CDR3 DNA reads as TGTGCCAGCAGCTTGGATCGGAACAACCCGGCTGAAGCTTTCTTT.

The chain joins TRBV7-3 to TRBJ2-7; the D call may be TRBD1 or TRBD2 (5 bases each). Germline V CDR1 and CDR2: SGHTA, FQGTGA. This CDR3 has 14 amino acids. The ends were cut back, 1 base at V and 6 bases at J, with 13 bases in the middle. CDR3 sequence (DNA): TGTGCCAGCAGCTTAATCGGCTCAGGGAGCGAGCAGTACTTC. This encodes CASSLIGSGSEQYF.

This sequence joins TRBV6-1 and TRBJ1-2, with TRBD1 as a possible D gene (6 bases). CDR1 is MNHNS, CDR2 SASEGT, per germline. CDR3 length equals 15 residues. V lost 5 bases and J 6 bases, leaving 19 bases between the germline ends. CDR3 coding DNA: TGTGCCAGCAGTCCCAGGGCGGGGGGCCCGCATGGCTACACCTTC. Translating gives CASSPRAGGPHGYTF.

V usage is TRBV19 and J usage is TRBJ2-1; 7 bases are a match to TRBD2. The length of the CDR3 is 16 residues. Germline CDR1 reads LNHDA; CDR2 reads SQIVND (reference sequence). V dropped 3 bases and J dropped 8; count of bases not matched to a gene: 13. This CDR3 reads CASSIGGGPHGYEQFF. The DNA for the CDR3 is TGTGCCAGTAGTATTGGCGGGGGACCACATGGGTATGAGCAGTTCTTC.

The genes are TRBV6-5 and TRBJ2-1; 9 bases align to TRBD2. This CDR3 has 15 amino acids. The V gene end was trimmed by 6 bases and the J gene end by 7 bases; junction bases not matched to a gene: 10. Germline V lookup: CDR1 MNHEY, CDR2 SVGAGI. In DNA, the CDR3 is TGTGCCAGCAGCCTGGGTGCGGGAGGGAGGAATGAGCAGTTCTTC. Protein product: CASSLGAGGRNEQFF.

The rearrangement joins TRBV29-1 to TRBJ2-3; 8 bases match TRBD2. The CDR3 extends over 14 amino acids. J gave up 4 bases and V 5 bases, and 8 bases lay outside the gene matches. In germline, CDR1 is SQVTM, CDR2 ANQGSEA. The CDR3 region is CSVKAGVLPDTQYF. CDR3 DNA: TGCAGCGTTAAAGCGGGAGTGCTCCCAGATACGCAGTATTTT.

This clone is a singleton in its sample. The J gene is TRBJ2-7, the V gene TRBV5-8, with D perhaps given as TRBD1 or TRBD2 (5 bases each). V was cut by 0 bases and J by 7 bases, with 17 bases left in between. There are 15 residues in the CDR3. The germline gives CDR1 SGHTS, CDR2 YDEGEE. The CDR3 bases are TGTGCCAGCAGCTTGGGTGGGGGTACCGCCGGAGAGCAGTACTTC. Protein sequence: CASSLGGGTAGEQYF.

This clone has only one observation. This chain joins TRBV5-1 and TRBJ2-2; 7 bases align to TRBD2. Unmatched junction bases numbered 15, after V lost 0 bases and J lost 7 bases. Germline values: CDR1 SGHRS, CDR2 YFSETQ. The CDR3 consists of 18 residues. This CDR3 is CASSLAPFAGAPGGELFF. The CDR3 nucleotides are TGCGCCAGCAGCTTGGCCCCATTCGCGGGAGCCCCCGGCGGGGAGCTGTTTTTT.

The chain has TRBV6-6 and TRBJ1-4; tentatively, D is TRBD1 (5 bases). CDR1 and CDR2 (germline): MNHNY, SVGAGI (reference sequence). The CDR3 is 13 residues long. V was clipped by 9 bases and J by 5 bases, with 13 bases between them. The chain's CDR3 is CASGDFWNEKLFF. In DNA form, the CDR3 reads TGTGCCAGTGGGGACTTTTGGAATGAAAAACTGTTTTTT.

V gene TRBV28 combines with J gene TRBJ2-7, with TRBD1 matching over 7 bases. Germline V CDR1 and CDR2: MDHEN, SYDVKM. With 5 bases clipped from V and 3 bases from J, the junction kept 4 bases outside the gene matches. CDR3 length equals 13 residues. The chain's CDR3 is CASSIRQGYEQYF. DNA of the CDR3: TGTGCCAGCAGTATTAGACAGGGCTACGAGCAGTACTTC.

This sequence joins TRBV7-9 and TRBJ2-3; D remains ambiguous. Trimming shortened V by 7 bases and J by 1 base, and 18 bases separated the two germline ends. From germline, CDR1 is SEHNR and CDR2 FQNEAQ (reference sequence). This CDR3 comprises 16 residues. CDR3 residues: CASTIPAWVGTDTQYF. DNA for the CDR3: TGTGCCAGCACCATCCCCGCTTGGGTCGGCACAGATACGCAGTATTTT.

This chain links TRBV15 with TRBJ2-7; possible D gene TRBD1, 6 bases. Germline V gene sequence: CDR1 LNHNV, CDR2 YYDKDF (reference sequence). The V end lost 1 base, the J end lost 0 bases, and 13 bases lay between the germline ends. This CDR3 has 16 residues. The CDR3 DNA is TGTGCCACCAGCAGAGCCGCCGGGACACTCTCCTACGAGCAGTACTTC. Translating it yields CATSRAAGTLSYEQYF.